This T cell receptor beta chain is from a study of CD8+ T cells in alopecia areata. Treatment in this sample: oral pan-JAK inhibitor, 5-10 mg twice daily. Those with alopecia areata gave lesional scalp punch biopsies and peripheral blood. The germline CDR1 and CDR2 sequences are MNHEY and SVGAGI. V lost 2 bases and J lost 4, with 2 bases in between. This CDR3 has 11 residues. As the sequencing template, cDNA was produced by extracting RNA and reverse transcribing it. The method was immunoSEQ multiplex PCR; TCRdb's version includes in-frame clones alone and lacks a portion of them. The table shows under 150,000 clones, with 61% occurring only once.

V and J are TRBV6-5 and TRBJ2-5; unclear D gene. The sample was CD4+ T cells sorted from blood, taken at week 4, from a patient treated with tofacitinib. The TCR was taken from a human donor with alopecia areata. The CDR3, as DNA: TGTGCCAGCAGTTACCTAGAGACCCAGTACTTC. Protein product: CASSYLETQYF.